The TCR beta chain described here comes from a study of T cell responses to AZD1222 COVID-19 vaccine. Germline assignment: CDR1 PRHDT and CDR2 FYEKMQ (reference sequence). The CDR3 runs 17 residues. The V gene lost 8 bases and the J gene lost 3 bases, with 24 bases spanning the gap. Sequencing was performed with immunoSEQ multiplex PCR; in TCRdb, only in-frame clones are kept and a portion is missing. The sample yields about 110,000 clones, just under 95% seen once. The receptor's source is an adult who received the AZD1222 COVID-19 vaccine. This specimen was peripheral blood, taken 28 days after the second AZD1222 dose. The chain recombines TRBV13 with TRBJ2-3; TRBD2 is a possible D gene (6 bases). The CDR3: CASLRGSRGFRTDTQYF. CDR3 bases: TGTGCCAGCCTACGGGGGAGTAGGGGCTTCCGGACAGATACGCAGTATTTT.